The rows below give T cell receptor beta chains drawn from one sample of a study of blood T cells in healthy people across ages. From the 5' RACE reads, TCRdb called clonotypes with MiXCR, one entry per CDR3 protein. The sample gives about 900,000 distinct CDR3 sequences, around 62% of which show up once; roughly 25% is in the top ten. The specimen was blood. These receptors were collected from a man aged 25 to 45 in good health. Both conserved end residues are part of each CDR3. Each record gives: J gene, V gene, CDR3 protein.

j_gene: TRBJ2-6
v_gene: TRBV12-3/TRBV12-4
CDR3aa: CASREQGATGANVLTF

j_gene: TRBJ1-1
v_gene: TRBV4-3
CDR3aa: CASSQEGPGTEAFF

j_gene: TRBJ1-4
v_gene: TRBV6-5
CDR3aa: CASSNPRRGANEKLFF

j_gene: TRBJ1-2
v_gene: TRBV7-2
CDR3aa: CASSYRQGLNYGYTF

j_gene: TRBJ2-4
v_gene: TRBV12-3/TRBV12-4
CDR3aa: CASSDAPGSKNIRYF

j_gene: TRBJ2-5
v_gene: TRBV27
CDR3aa: CASSLWGGETQYF

j_gene: TRBJ1-4
v_gene: TRBV28
CDR3aa: CASSPPGSLNEKLFF

j_gene: TRBJ2-1
v_gene: TRBV20-1
CDR3aa: CSARRTSGGAVWMFF

j_gene: TRBJ1-2
v_gene: TRBV6-5
CDR3aa: CASRDAGGAFGYTF

j_gene: TRBJ1-4
v_gene: TRBV15
CDR3aa: CATSRDLAATNEKLFF

j_gene: TRBJ1-1
v_gene: TRBV4-3
CDR3aa: CASSQYIRGQGTEAFF

j_gene: TRBJ2-5
v_gene: TRBV2
CDR3aa: CASRGEGETQYF

j_gene: TRBJ1-1
v_gene: TRBV6-2/TRBV6-3
CDR3aa: CASRRTEIMNTEAFF

j_gene: TRBJ2-1
v_gene: TRBV4-3
CDR3aa: CASSHLERFNEQFF

j_gene: TRBJ2-4
v_gene: TRBV12-3/TRBV12-4
CDR3aa: CASTVSLVAKNIQYF

j_gene: TRBJ2-1
v_gene: TRBV6-5
CDR3aa: CASSQDRSYNEQFF

j_gene: TRBJ2-5
v_gene: TRBV7-2
CDR3aa: CASSPGDRVGTQYF

j_gene: TRBJ2-7
v_gene: TRBV27
CDR3aa: CASISSYEQYF

j_gene: TRBJ2-5
v_gene: TRBV7-3
CDR3aa: CASSLLGLFQETQYF

j_gene: TRBJ2-5
v_gene: TRBV12-3/TRBV12-4
CDR3aa: CACSLGTRGRKTQYF

j_gene: TRBJ2-3
v_gene: TRBV12-3/TRBV12-4
CDR3aa: CASSRAPGTDTQYF

j_gene: .
v_gene: TRBV7-2
CDR3aa: CASSITSGGAYEQYF

j_gene: TRBJ2-7
v_gene: TRBV27
CDR3aa: CASSPGVSYEQYF

j_gene: TRBJ2-7
v_gene: TRBV28
CDR3aa: CASCAPDFGQYF

j_gene: TRBJ1-1
v_gene: TRBV29-1
CDR3aa: CGVARGGTEAFF

j_gene: TRBJ2-1
v_gene: TRBV9
CDR3aa: CASSVTGLPYNEQFF